Here is one T cell receptor (beta chain) with its context. Its antigen is unknown. The data originate from a study of vaccination effects on CD4 cells after COVID-19. Method: immunoSEQ multiplex PCR; TCRdb's copy keeps in-frame clones and lacks some. Altogether tens of thousands of clones are present, roughly 77% being singletons, with the ten largest covering about 5%. Antigen-specific CD4+ T cells were expanded with viral peptide pools in the ViraFEST assay before sequencing. CD4+ T cells were isolated after less than 13 days of culture. Between March and December 2020, the person had a SARS-CoV-2 infection that PCR confirmed. Sample: CD4+ T cells from PBMCs cultured with HIV peptides, taken before COVID-19 vaccination. Subset indicated: HIV-1 Nef peptide pool negative control/reference culture. This clonotype originated in a human donor who had a prior SARS-CoV-2 infection.

In nucleotides, the CDR3 is TGTGCCAGCAGCCATATTCAGAACACTGAAGCTTTCTTT. Amino acids: CASSHIQNTEAFF. The chain carries TRBV3-1 (or the pseudogene TRBV3-2) and TRBJ1-1; D gene unclear. Trimming left V 3 bases short and J 1 base short, with 6 bases between. Germline V lookup: CDR1 LGHDT, CDR2 YNNKEL (reference sequence). CDR3 length: 13 residues.